Described below is a single T cell receptor (beta chain) sequence and its context. Participant age was about 18 to 89 years, and participants resided in fewer than 25 US areas. Here immunoSEQ multiplex PCR was the method, and the copy in TCRdb shows in-frame clones only, minus some. Of about 350,000 clones listed, about 88% are singletons. The data were taken from a study of blood T cell repertoires in COVID-19. The CDR3 sequence is 14 residues long. V lost 4 bases and J 4 bases, leaving 14 bases between the germline ends. CDR1 and CDR2 from the germline V gene are SGHTA and FQGTGA. This chain connects TRBV7-3 to TRBJ2-7; D perhaps matches TRBD2 (5 bases). What was sequenced was PBMCs or T cells enriched from blood (not recorded which). This TCR derives from a woman in her 30s who had been exposed to COVID-19. The CDR3: CASSSSGTTYEQYF. Written as DNA, the CDR3 is TGTGCCAGCAGCTCCTCGGGAACCACATACGAGCAGTACTTC.